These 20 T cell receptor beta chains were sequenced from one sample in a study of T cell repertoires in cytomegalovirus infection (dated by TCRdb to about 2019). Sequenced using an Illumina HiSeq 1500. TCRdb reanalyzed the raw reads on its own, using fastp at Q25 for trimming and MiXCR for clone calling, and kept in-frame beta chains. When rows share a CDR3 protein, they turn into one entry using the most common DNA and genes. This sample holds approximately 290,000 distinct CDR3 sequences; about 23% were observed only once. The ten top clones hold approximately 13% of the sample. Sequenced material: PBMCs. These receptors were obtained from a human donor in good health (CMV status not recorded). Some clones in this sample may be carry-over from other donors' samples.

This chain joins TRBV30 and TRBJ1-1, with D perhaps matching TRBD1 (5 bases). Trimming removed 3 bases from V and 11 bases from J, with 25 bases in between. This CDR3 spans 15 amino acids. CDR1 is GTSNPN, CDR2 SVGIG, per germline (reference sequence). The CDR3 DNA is TGTGCCTGGAGAAAGTTAAGAATAACAGGACCATCGGCTTTCTTT. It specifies CAWRKLRITGPSAFF.

The CDR3 loop is CASGGLPTGELFF. The DNA for the CDR3 is TGTGCCAGCGGGGGACTACCCACCGGGGAGCTGTTTTTT. The J gene is TRBJ2-2, the V gene TRBV6-6; 7 bases are shared with TRBD2. The CDR3 runs 13 residues. Germline lookup yields CDR1 MNHNY and CDR2 SVGAGI (reference sequence). Trimming removed 8 bases from V and 4 bases from J; junction bases left unmatched: 4.

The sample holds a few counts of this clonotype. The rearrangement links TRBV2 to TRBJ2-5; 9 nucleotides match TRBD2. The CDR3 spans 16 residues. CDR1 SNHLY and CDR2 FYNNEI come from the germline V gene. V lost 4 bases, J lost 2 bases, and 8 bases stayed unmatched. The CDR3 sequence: CASSGGREGRQETQYF. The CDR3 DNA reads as TGTGCCAGCAGTGGGGGGCGGGAGGGCCGACAAGAGACCCAGTACTTC.

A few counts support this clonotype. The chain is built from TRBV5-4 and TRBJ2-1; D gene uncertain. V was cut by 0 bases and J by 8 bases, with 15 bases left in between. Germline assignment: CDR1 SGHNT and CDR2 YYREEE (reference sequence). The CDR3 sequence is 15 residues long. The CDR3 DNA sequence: TGTGCCAGCAGCTTGGGGTCGCGGATTTGGGATGAGCAGTTCTTC. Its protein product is CASSLGSRIWDEQFF.

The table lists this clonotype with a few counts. CDR3 amino acids: CASSLRTGGTKQYF. The CDR3 nucleotides are TGTGCCAGCAGCCTAAGGACAGGGGGTACAAAGCAGTACTTC. The genes are TRBV5-5 and TRBJ2-7; 10 nucleotides align to TRBD1. Losses at the gene ends were 4 bases for V and 8 bases for J; bases not matched to a gene: 9. Per germline, CDR1 SGHKS and CDR2 YYEKEE (reference sequence). This CDR3 contains 14 residues.

CDR3 sequence (DNA): TGTGCCAGCAGTATCATTCTAGCGGTTCCTCACAGTGAGCAGTTCTTC. Translating it yields CASSIILAVPHSEQFF. The chain joins TRBV28 to TRBJ2-1, with 7 bases matching TRBD2. The CDR3 contains 16 residues. The germline CDR1 and CDR2 sequences are MDHEN and SYDVKM. With V trimmed by 5 bases and J by 9 bases, 16 bases remained unmatched.

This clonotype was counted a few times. For the CDR3, the DNA is TGTGCCAGCAGTGGCCCTACGACAGGGGCCTATGGCTACACCTTC. Translated, it gives CASSGPTTGAYGYTF. The chain recombines TRBV2 with TRBJ1-2, with 8 bases aligning to TRBD1. This CDR3 region has 15 residues. V dropped 4 bases and J dropped 4; count of bases not matched to a gene: 8. Germline values: CDR1 SNHLY, CDR2 FYNNEI. Filled out from reference TRBV2 and TRBJ1-2, the complete variable domain reads EPEVTQTPSHQVTQMGQEVILRCVPISNHLYFYWYRQILGQKVEFLVSFYNNEISEKSEIFDDQFSVERPDGSNFTLKIRSTKLEDSAMYFCASSGPTTGAYGYTFGSGTRLTVV.

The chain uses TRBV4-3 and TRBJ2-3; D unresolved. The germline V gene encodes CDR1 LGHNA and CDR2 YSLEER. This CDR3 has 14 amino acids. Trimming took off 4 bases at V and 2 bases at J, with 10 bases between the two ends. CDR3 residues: CASSPSENTDTQYF. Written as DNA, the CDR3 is TGCGCCAGCAGCCCAAGCGAGAACACAGATACGCAGTATTTT.

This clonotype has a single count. This chain's CDR3 is CASSPNRAGTGYYEQYF. The DNA for the CDR3 is TGTGCCAGTAGTCCCAACCGAGCGGGGACAGGATACTACGAGCAGTACTTC. The J gene is TRBJ2-7, the V gene TRBV19, with a possible D match to TRBD1 (8 bases). V was trimmed by 5 bases and J by 3 bases, leaving 23 bases between them. The CDR3 is 17 amino acids. Per germline, CDR1 LNHDA and CDR2 SQIVND (reference sequence).

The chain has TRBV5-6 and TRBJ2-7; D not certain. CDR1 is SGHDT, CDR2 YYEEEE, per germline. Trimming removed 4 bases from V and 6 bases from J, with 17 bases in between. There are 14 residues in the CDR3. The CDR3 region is CASSHLDGSGEQYF. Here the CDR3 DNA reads TGTGCCAGCAGCCATCTGGACGGGTCGGGCGAGCAGTACTTC. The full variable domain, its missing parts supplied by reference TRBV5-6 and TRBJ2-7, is DAGVTQSPTHLIKTRGQQVTLRCSPKSGHDTVSWYQQALGQGPQFIFQYYEEEERQRGNFPDRFSGHQFPNYSSELNVNALLLGDSALYLCASSHLDGSGEQYFGPGTRLTVT.

CDR3 sequence: CASSYSRGLAAFSYNEQFF. The CDR3 DNA sequence: TGTGCCAGCAGTTACTCGAGGGGACTAGCGGCGTTCTCCTACAATGAGCAGTTCTTC. The V and J genes are TRBV6-8 and TRBJ2-1, with TRBD2 matching 11 bases. Trimming removed 0 bases from V and 0 bases from J; junction bases left unmatched: 7. The CDR3 consists of 19 residues. The germline V gene encodes CDR1 MNHGY and CDR2 SAAAGT.

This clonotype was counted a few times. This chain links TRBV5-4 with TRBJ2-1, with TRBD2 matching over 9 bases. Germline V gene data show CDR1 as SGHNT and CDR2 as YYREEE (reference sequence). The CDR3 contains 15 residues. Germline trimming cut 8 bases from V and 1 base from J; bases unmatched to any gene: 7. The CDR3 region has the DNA TGTGCCAGTGGAAGGACTAGCGAATCCTACAATGAGCAGTTCTTC. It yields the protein CASGRTSESYNEQFF.

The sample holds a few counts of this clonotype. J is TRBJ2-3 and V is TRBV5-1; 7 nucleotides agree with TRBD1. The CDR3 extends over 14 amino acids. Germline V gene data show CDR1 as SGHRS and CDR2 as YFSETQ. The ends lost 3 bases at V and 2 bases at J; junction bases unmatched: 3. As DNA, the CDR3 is TGCGCCAGCAGCTCGACAGGGTCCACAGATACGCAGTATTTT. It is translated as CASSSTGSTDTQYF.

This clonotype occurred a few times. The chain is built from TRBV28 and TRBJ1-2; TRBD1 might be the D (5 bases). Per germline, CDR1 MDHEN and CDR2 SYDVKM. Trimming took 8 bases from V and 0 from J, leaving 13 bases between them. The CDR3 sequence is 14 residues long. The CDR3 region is CASGGRAPNYGYTF. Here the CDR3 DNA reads TGTGCCAGCGGCGGCAGGGCGCCTAACTATGGCTACACCTTC.

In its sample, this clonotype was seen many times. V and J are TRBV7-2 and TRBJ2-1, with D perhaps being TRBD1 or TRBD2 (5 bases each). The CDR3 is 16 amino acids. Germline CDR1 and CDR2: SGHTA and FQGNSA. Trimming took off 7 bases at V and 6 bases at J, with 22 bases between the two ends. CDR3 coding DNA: TGTGCCAGCACCCCAAGAGGGGCTAGAAGTTTCAATGAGCAGTTCTTC. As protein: CASTPRGARSFNEQFF.

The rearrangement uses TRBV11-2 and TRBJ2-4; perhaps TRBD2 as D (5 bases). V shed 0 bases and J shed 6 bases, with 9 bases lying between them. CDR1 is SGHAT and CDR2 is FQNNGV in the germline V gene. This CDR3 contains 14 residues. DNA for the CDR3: TGTGCCAGCAGCTTAGAGAGCGCGGGAAACATTCAGTACTTC. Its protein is CASSLESAGNIQYF.

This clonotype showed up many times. CDR3 loop: CASSLGGGGRLYNEQFF. The CDR3, as DNA: TGTGCCAGCAGCTTAGGGGGGGGGGGGCGCCTCTACAATGAGCAGTTCTTC. This chain links TRBV7-2 with TRBJ2-1, with D possibly being TRBD2 (7 bases). The germline gives CDR1 SGHTA, CDR2 FQGNSA. Trimming took off 1 base at V and 3 bases at J, with 16 bases between the two ends. The CDR3 sequence is 17 residues long.

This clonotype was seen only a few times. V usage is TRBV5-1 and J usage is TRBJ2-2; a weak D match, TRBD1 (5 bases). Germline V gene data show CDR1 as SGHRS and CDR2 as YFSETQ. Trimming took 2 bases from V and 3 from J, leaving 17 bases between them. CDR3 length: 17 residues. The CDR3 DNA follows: TGCGCCAGCAGCTTCTCGGACACCCTTTCTTACACCGGGGAGCTGTTTTTT. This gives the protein CASSFSDTLSYTGELFF.

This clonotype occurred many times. CDR3 bases: TGTGCCAGCAGTTACCGACAGGAGATCACCGGGGAGCTGTTTTTT. Translated: CASSYRQEITGELFF. V usage is TRBV6-5 and J usage is TRBJ2-2, with a weak D call TRBD1 (6 bases). V was pared by 2 bases and J by 4 bases, with 11 bases between. From germline, CDR1 is MNHEY and CDR2 SVGAGI. This CDR3 has 15 amino acids.

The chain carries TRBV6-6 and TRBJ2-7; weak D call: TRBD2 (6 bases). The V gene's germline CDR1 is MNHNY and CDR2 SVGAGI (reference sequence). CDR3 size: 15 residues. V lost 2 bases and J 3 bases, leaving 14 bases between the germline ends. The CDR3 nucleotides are TGTGCCAGCAGTTACGGGGACTCGCGACGCTACGAGCAGTACTTC. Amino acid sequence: CASSYGDSRRYEQYF.